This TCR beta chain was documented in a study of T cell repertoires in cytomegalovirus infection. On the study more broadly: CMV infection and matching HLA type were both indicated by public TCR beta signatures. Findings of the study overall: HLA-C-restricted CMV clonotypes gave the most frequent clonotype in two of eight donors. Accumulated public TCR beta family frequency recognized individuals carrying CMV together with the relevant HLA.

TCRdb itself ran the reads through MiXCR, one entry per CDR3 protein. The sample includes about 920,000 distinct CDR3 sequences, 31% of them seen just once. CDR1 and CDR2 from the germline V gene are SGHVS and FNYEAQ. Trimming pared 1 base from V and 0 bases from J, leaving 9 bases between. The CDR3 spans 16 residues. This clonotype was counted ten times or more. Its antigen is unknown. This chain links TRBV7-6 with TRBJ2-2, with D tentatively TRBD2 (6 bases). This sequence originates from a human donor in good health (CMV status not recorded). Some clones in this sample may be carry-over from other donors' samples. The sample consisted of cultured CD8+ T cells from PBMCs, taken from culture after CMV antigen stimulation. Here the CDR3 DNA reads TGTGCCAGCAGCTTAGAATGGGGGGCGAACACCGGGGAGCTGTTTTTT. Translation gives CASSLEWGANTGELFF. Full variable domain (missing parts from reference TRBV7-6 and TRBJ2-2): GAGVSQSPRYKVTKRGQDVALRCDPISGHVSLYWYRQALGQGPEFLTYFNYEAQQDKSGLPNDRFSAERPEGSISTLTIQRTEQRDSAMYRCASSLEWGANTGELFFGEGSRLTVL.